This T cell receptor beta chain was captured by sequencing in a study of cytomegalovirus exposure and HLA in healthy donors (dated by TCRdb to 2017 to 2019). Broadly, across the study: In an earlier analysis of approximately 640 of the donors, approximately 300 Gb of sequence data and 117 million unique TCR beta sequences from about 179 million T cells were reported. An early release covering 500 to 750 HLA-typed donors comprised approximately 290 gigabases of sequencing data and roughly 85 million unique TCR sequences. Among the roughly 410 genotyped donors, approximately 76% belonged to the genetic ancestry cluster associated with self-reported Caucasian donors. The aim of the study was to test whether cataloging public T cell receptors could identify signatures of past pathogen exposure. The study used immunosequencing to profile the T cell repertoires of hundreds of subjects and linked those repertoires to cytomegalovirus serostatus. Along with the approximately 600-subject first cohort, a separate validation cohort of around 110 different subjects was used. To predict cytomegalovirus infection status, the study combined high-throughput TCR immunosequencing, statistical association of individual TCRs with disease status, and machine learning. To study patterns of TCR occurrence, a later analysis re-analyzed previously published TCR beta repertoires from several hundred donors and added high-resolution HLA genotyping. The later analysis used no new phenotypic data to find candidate immune exposures, relying instead on TCR beta sequences and their occurrence across donors. To decide whether each TCR beta V gene segment behaved as functional or pseudogenic, an earlier analysis of 587 of the donors relied on high-throughput TCR beta sequencing. Donor age, sex, ethnicity and CMV serostatus were compiled together with the repertoire data. A later genetic analysis used genome-wide SNP genotypes for about 55% of the 666 donors, treating that subset as a discovery cohort. Every discovery cohort repertoire had been produced on one sequencing platform. Class I and class II HLA loci were covered by the typing at four-digit resolution. Typing coverage varied by locus: 629-630 donors for A, B, C, DRB1 and DQB1; more than 500 for DQA1; more than 600 for DPA1; roughly 470 for DPB1. Because of strong linkage in the cohort, 5 or 6 DR-DQ haplotypes were treated as single units for association and clustering. Across around 400 genotyped donors of the cohort, an average of approximately 240,000 unique TCR beta nucleotide sequences per donor were sequenced, and approximately 17% of those sequences were non-productive.

This clone was counted a single time. It lacks a known antigen. No clone much larger than this one lies a single base away; base qualities are absent. The full study reports these points: In a later genetic analysis, a missense DCLRE1C variant was associated with V-gene and J-gene trimming of TCR beta chains, and the association was replicated in an independent cohort. Sequencing depth was assumed to be roughly uniform across donors in the presence/absence analyses, though that assumption may not hold. A total of 150 or so TCR beta chains were listed by the study as associated with cytomegalovirus. CMV serostatus was the only immune exposure information available for the cohort. Linkage disequilibrium might explain the correlated functional status among segregating V segments, but an unknown experimental factor could not be ruled out. Assigning TCR associations to individual alleles was difficult when HLA alleles, especially DR and DQ, strongly co-occurred. A few of the identified cytomegalovirus-associated TCR beta chains were confirmed in vitro to be specific for cytomegalovirus antigens. Compared with equally common non-associated chains, HLA-associated TCR beta chains in a later analysis were more clonally expanded and had lower generation probabilities. In a later analysis, the rate of TCR association differed among HLA loci, with DRB1 alleles having the most associated TCRs and HLA-C alleles having the fewest. Most CMV-associated TCR beta chains appeared to be HLA-restricted in a later analysis, and the HLA associations seemed to be driven largely by CMV exposure. A further reported finding was that TCR beta sequences accurately predicted the HLA-A and HLA-B alleles for most subjects in the first cohort. In a later genetic analysis, fewer N-insertions in productive TCRs were reported among donors in an Asian-associated ancestry cluster than the roughly 700-donor mean. A cluster of highly shared sequence variants was judged likely to be a technical artifact of the sequencing pipeline. A later analysis reported that several top co-occurrence clusters appeared linked to parvovirus B19, influenza, CMV and Epstein-Barr virus. In an earlier analysis of over 550 of the donors, most TCR beta V segments were observed in productive rearrangements about 90% or about 30% of the time, broadly matching IMGT annotations. Because some donors lacked HLA typing at each locus, the association tests relied only on the typed subset. Most TCR sequences were observed very rarely across donors, whereas some public TCRs were present in many individuals. The earlier analysis of 587 of the donors excluded around 17 rarely observed V segments, including chromosome 9 orphons, because counts were too low. At a false discovery rate of 0.05, a later analysis linked 16,951 TCR beta sequences to specific HLA alleles. Some IMGT-functional V segments, including TRBV6-2 and TRBV6-3, could not be distinguished by the 87-base-pair reads and were therefore excluded. The classifier was reported to diagnose cytomegalovirus status with high specificity and sensitivity in both the original and validation cohorts. Only TCR beta chains were sequenced in this cohort, and the absence of alpha or paired-chain data limited detectable features. According to the authors, the approach could potentially be generalized to other disease states and immunological phenotypes.

The junction carries 14 bases between V and J, which are trimmed by 0 bases and 4 bases respectively. According to the germline V gene, CDR1 reads LGHNA and CDR2 reads YSLEER. Measured from the cysteine to the phenylalanine, the CDR3 is 16 residues long. CDR3 DNA only is kept here, 48 bases in frame from base 1. In total, 630 or so healthy bone marrow donors made up the cohort. At the time of sampling, every cohort member was nominally healthy, though immune exposures that went unrecorded were likely present. The donor tested CMV seropositive, placing the donor among the 310 or so seropositive members of the cohort. A peripheral blood sample was collected from each donor, and TCR beta sequencing was performed on peripheral blood mononuclear cells. Genomic DNA extraction from the blood cell samples was performed with the Qiagen DNeasy Blood Extraction Kit. The receptor library was made with the immunoSEQ multiplex PCR assay. For the multiplex PCR, a mixture combining 60 forward primers for TCR Vbeta segments and 13 reverse primers for TCR Jbeta segments was used. A multiplex PCR assay on genomic DNA amplified the CDR3 region of rearranged TCR beta genes. The amplified TCR beta libraries were sequenced on the Illumina HiSeq System as 87-base-pair reads. The original methods were these. A later analysis counted 75 million to 100 million unique TCR beta chains across the 640 or so repertoires, and about 10 million of these chains were shared by at least two donors. To remove PCR and sequencing errors, raw reads were error-corrected and collapsed into unique sequences using a nearest-neighbor algorithm that merged closely related sequences. CDR3 sequences were aligned to IMGT reference sequences to assign V, D and J gene segments. For a sequence to be retained, a match of at least six nucleotides to both a V gene segment and a J gene segment was required. A rearrangement counted as productive if the CDR3 had no stop codons and remained in frame with V and J, and every other rearrangement counted as non-productive. Following IMGT convention, CDR3 was defined as the stretch from the second conserved V-encoded cysteine up to the conserved J-encoded phenylalanine. Sequences without an unambiguous match to a single V gene segment were excluded from the earlier analysis of approximately 560 of the donors. An earlier analysis of 587 of the donors classified V segments as functional when productive rearrangements were above 56.7% and as segregating when the standard deviation between donors was above 5%. To diagnose cytomegalovirus status from the catalog of TCR beta chain sequences, a statistical classification framework was built. V and J gene assignment, in a later analysis, came from comparing TCR nucleotide sequences with IMGT/GENE-DB human TR gene sequences. The TCRdist pipeline was used in a later analysis to assign CDR3 sequences and most-parsimonious VDJ recombination scenarios. A later analysis defined each TCR beta chain by its CDR3 amino acid sequence plus V-gene family, and excluded reads lacking a unique V-gene family. To address suspected cross-contamination and a sequencing artifact, a later analysis removed over 500 highly shared, low-generation-probability nucleotide sequences. In a later analysis, a clonal expansion index for each public chain was calculated from normalized within-repertoire ranks of inferred template counts. In a later analysis, generation probabilities were computed with a VDJ recombination model fitted to out-of-frame rearrangements, and the resulting probabilities were checked against IGoR. A later analysis scored TCR-TCR, TCR-HLA and TCR-CMV co-occurrence with hypergeometric tests, applying a repertoire-size bias correction to TCR pairs. False discovery rates were estimated in a later analysis by permuting HLA or CMV assignments 20 times. In a later analysis, co-occurring TCRs were grouped using DBSCAN, with TCRdist sequence similarity added in when clustering inside HLA-allele-positive subsets. Repertoires with fewer than 30,000 or more than 120,000 public chains, plus five repertoires with anomalous nucleotide sharing, were excluded from co-occurrence clustering. The immuneACCESS repertoire file appears here via TCRdb, limited to in-frame rearrangements. These files lack a portion of the clones; in checked studies, under half of the deficit traces to unresolved V genes, and the cause of the others is not known. The V and J calls and the clone size are those of that table, but D and trimming were determined from the DNA. Counted in this sample were tens of thousands of clones; roughly 61% of them appeared once. The ten most abundant clones make up about 15% of the sample.

The rearrangement combines TRBV4-3 with TRBJ2-3, and possibly TRBD2, on 6 matching bases. The receptor was derived from a middle-aged woman in good health and CMV-seropositive. The material sequenced was PBMCs. The DNA reads TGCGCCAGCAGCCAAGATTTGGGACTGCGCGCAGATACGCAGTATTTT. The resulting protein is CASSQDLGLRADTQYF.